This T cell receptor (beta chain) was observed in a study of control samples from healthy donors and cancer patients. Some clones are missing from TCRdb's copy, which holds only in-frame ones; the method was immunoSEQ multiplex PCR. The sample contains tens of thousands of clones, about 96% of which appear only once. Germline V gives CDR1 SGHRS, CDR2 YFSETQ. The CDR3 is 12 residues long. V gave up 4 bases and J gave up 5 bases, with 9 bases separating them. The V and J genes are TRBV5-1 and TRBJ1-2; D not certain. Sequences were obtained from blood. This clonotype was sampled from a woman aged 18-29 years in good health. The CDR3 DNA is TGCGCCAGCAGCCCGGGAGGGTATGGCTACACCTTC. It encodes CASSPGGYGYTF.